These 12 T cell receptor beta chains were all obtained from the same sample, sequenced in a study of blood T cell repertoires in COVID-19 (dated by TCRdb to 2020 to 2021). Libraries were prepared through the immunoSEQ multiplex PCR assay. What TCRdb holds here is the immuneACCESS table cut down to in-frame rearrangements. Part of the clones is not present; checked against another copy, under half of the missing clones reflect an unresolved V gene, and the others are unexplained. The sample table lists 85,000 to 130,000 clones, roughly nine tenths of them with a count of one. The ten largest clones capture about 0.89% of the sample. Sequenced sample: peripheral blood. Every receptor here comes from a man in his sixties with acute or convalescent COVID-19.

The V call is TRBV5-4, the J call TRBJ1-3; unclear D gene. V lost 0 bases, J lost 1 base, and 11 bases lay in between. Germline loops: CDR1 SGHNT, CDR2 YYREEE (reference sequence). This CDR3 is 16 amino acids long. CDR3 region: CASSLVREGSGNTIYF. The DNA of the CDR3 is TGTGCCAGCAGCTTGGTTAGGGAGGGATCTGGAAACACCATATATTTT.

In this sample, this clone turned up a few times. The rearrangement uses TRBV10-1 and TRBJ2-7; 16 nucleotides match TRBD2. The length of the CDR3 is 19 residues. CDR1 is WNHNN and CDR2 is SYGVQD in the germline V gene (reference sequence). V shed 2 bases, J shed 4 bases, and the junction held 11 bases outside the gene matches. CDR3 bases: TGCGCCAGCAGTGAGGAACTCCCGGGACTAGCGGGAGGGAGGTACGAGCAGTACTTC. It codes for CASSEELPGLAGGRYEQYF.

The chain recombines TRBV7-8 with TRBJ2-1, with 8 bases aligning to TRBD2. This CDR3 is 19 amino acids long. Germline-derived CDR1 and CDR2 are SGHVS and FQNEAQ. V lost 5 bases to trimming and J lost 2 bases; unmatched junction nucleotides: 17. For the CDR3, the DNA is TGTGCCAGCAGCCCTTCTCGTCCCCGGGGGACTAGAACCTACAATGAGCAGTTCTTC. Protein sequence: CASSPSRPRGTRTYNEQFF.

The genes are TRBV5-1 and TRBJ2-2, with 7 bases fitting TRBD1. Losses at the gene ends were 6 bases for V and 1 base for J; bases not matched to a gene: 6. This CDR3 contains 15 residues. Germline values: CDR1 SGHRS, CDR2 YFSETQ. The CDR3 DNA is TGCGCCAGCATTTCAGGGGGATTGAACACCGGGGAGCTGTTTTTT. It translates to CASISGGLNTGELFF.

V and J are TRBV30 and TRBJ2-2; D unclear. Trimming pared 3 bases from V and 6 bases from J, leaving 17 bases between. Germline loops: CDR1 GTSNPN, CDR2 SVGIG (reference sequence). The CDR3 spans 15 residues. CDR3 DNA sequence: TGTGCCTGGAGCTACCTCCGACCAGGTCCCGGGGAGCTGTTTTTT. Protein product: CAWSYLRPGPGELFF. Variable domain in full (rest from reference TRBV30 and TRBJ2-2): SQTIHQWPATLVQPVGSPLSLECTVEGTSNPNLYWYRQAAGRGLQLLFYSVGIGQISSEVPQNLSASRPQDRQFILSSKKLLLSDSGFYLCAWSYLRPGPGELFFGEGSRLTVL.

This chain links TRBV20-1 with TRBJ2-1, with 8 positions matching TRBD2. Germline V gene lookup returns CDR1 DFQATT and CDR2 SNEGSKA (reference sequence). The CDR3 is made up of 16 amino acids. The junction had 12 bases not matched to a gene; V was cut back by 3 bases and J by 5 bases. CDR3 coding DNA: TGCAGTGCTAGTGCTGGTCTACTAGCGGCGAACAATGAGCAGTTCTTC. The encoded protein is CSASAGLLAANNEQFF.

CDR3 amino acids: CATELAGFYNEQFF. CDR3 coding DNA: TGCGCCACCGAACTAGCGGGATTCTACAATGAGCAGTTCTTC. This chain uses TRBV10-2 with TRBJ2-1, with TRBD2 identical over 10 bases. This CDR3 region has 14 residues. CDR1 and CDR2 (germline): WSHSY, SAAADI. V lost 10 bases, J lost 3 bases, and 6 bases stayed unmatched.

The rearrangement links TRBV28 to TRBJ1-4; the match to TRBD1 covers 10 bases. Unmatched junction bases numbered 6, after V lost 10 bases and J lost 7 bases. Germline CDR1 and CDR2: MDHEN and SYDVKM. The CDR3 loop spans 13 amino acids. CDR3 nucleotide sequence: TGTGCCAACCAACGGGACAGGGGTGAAAAACTGTTTTTT. Translated, it gives CANQRDRGEKLFF.

The V and J genes are TRBV5-5 and TRBJ2-5; TRBD1 aligns across 8 bases. The ends lost 4 bases at V and 0 bases at J; junction bases unmatched: 8. The CDR3 runs to 16 residues. Looked up from germline, CDR1 is SGHKS and CDR2 is YYEKEE (reference sequence). The CDR3 DNA is TGTGCCAGCAGCGCGGAAGACAGGGGTTACCAAGAGACCCAGTACTTC. Translating it yields CASSAEDRGYQETQYF. The whole variable domain, remainder taken from reference TRBV5-5 and TRBJ2-5, is DAGVTQSPTHLIKTRGQQVTLRCSPISGHKSVSWYQQVLGQGPQFIFQYYEKEERGRGNFPDRFSARQFPNYSSELNVNALLLGDSALYLCASSAEDRGYQETQYFGPGTRLLVL.

The rearrangement links TRBV11-2 to TRBJ1-1; D not resolved. This CDR3 is 13 amino acids long. The V end was cut by 5 bases, the J end by 3 bases, with 10 bases between. CDR1 and CDR2 from the germline V gene are SGHAT and FQNNGV. CDR3 residues: CASSNNRDTEAFF. CDR3 coding DNA: TGTGCCAGCAGCAATAACAGAGACACTGAAGCTTTCTTT.

The rearrangement links TRBV5-1 to TRBJ2-1; 7 bases fit TRBD2. J lost 2 bases, V lost 3 bases, and 8 bases had no gene match. This CDR3 contains 16 residues. CDR1 is SGHRS and CDR2 is YFSETQ in the germline V gene. As DNA, the CDR3 is TGCGCCAGCAGCTGGGCCTCCGGGACTACCTACAATGAGCAGTTCTTC. Its translation is CASSWASGTTYNEQFF.

This chain joins TRBV19 and TRBJ1-5; D is unresolved. The germline V gene has CDR1 LNHDA and CDR2 SQIVND (reference sequence). The CDR3 covers 13 residues. Trimming left V 7 bases short and J 8 bases short, with 15 bases between. The CDR3 reads CASKPGQVEPQHF. CDR3 bases: TGTGCCAGTAAACCAGGTCAAGTGGAGCCCCAGCATTTT.